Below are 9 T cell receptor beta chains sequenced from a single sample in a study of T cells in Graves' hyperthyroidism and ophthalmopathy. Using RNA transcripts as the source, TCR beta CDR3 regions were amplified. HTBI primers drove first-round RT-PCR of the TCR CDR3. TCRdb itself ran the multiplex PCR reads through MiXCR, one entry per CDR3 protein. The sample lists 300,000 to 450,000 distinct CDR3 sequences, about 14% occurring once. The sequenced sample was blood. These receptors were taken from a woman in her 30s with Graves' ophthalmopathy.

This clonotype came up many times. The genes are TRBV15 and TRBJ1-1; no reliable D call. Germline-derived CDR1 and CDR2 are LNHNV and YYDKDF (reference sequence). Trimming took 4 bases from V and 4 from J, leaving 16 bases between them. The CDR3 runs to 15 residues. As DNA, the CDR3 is TGTGCCACCAGCACCAGACAAACTCGACTCACTGAAGCTTTCTTT. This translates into CATSTRQTRLTEAFF. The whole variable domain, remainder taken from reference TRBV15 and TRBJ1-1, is DAMVIQNPRYQVTQFGKPVTLSCSQTLNHNVMYWYQQKSSQAPKLLFHYYDKDFNNEADTPDNFQSRRPNTSFCFLDIRSPGLGDTAMYLCATSTRQTRLTEAFFGQGTRLTVV.

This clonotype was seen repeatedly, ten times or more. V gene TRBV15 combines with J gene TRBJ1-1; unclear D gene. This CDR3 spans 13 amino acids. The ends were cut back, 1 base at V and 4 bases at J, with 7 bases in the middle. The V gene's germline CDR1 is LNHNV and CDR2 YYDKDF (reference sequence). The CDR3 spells CATSRVAGTEAFF. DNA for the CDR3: TGTGCCACCAGCAGAGTGGCCGGCACTGAAGCTTTCTTT.

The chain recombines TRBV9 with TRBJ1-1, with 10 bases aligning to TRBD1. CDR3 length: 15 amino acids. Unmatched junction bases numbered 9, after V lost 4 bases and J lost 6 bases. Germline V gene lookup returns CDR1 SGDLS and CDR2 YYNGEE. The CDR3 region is CASSPRDRGRAEAFF. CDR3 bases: TGTGCCAGCAGCCCAAGAGACAGGGGGCGGGCTGAAGCTTTCTTT.

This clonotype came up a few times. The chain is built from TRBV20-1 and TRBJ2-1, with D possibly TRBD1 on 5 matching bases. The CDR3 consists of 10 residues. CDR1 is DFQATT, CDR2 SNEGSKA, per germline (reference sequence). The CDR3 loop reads CSPRVNEQFF. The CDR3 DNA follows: TGCAGCCCCAGGGTCAATGAGCAGTTCTTC.

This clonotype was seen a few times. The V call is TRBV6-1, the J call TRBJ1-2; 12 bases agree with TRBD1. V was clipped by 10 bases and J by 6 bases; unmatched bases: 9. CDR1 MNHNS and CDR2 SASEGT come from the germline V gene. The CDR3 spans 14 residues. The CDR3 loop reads CATTGTGGAHGYTF. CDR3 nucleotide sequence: TGTGCCACCACCGGGACAGGGGGCGCACATGGCTACACCTTC.

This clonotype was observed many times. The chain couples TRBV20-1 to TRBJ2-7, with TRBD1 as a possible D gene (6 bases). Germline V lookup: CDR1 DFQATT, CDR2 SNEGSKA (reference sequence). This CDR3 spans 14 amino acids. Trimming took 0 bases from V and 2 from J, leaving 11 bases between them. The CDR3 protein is CSAREIGQTYEQYF. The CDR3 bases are TGCAGTGCTAGAGAAATCGGACAGACCTACGAGCAGTACTTC.

CDR3 in amino acids: CSAPLRINTGELFF. In DNA, the CDR3 is TGCAGTGCCCCACTCCGAATTAACACCGGGGAGCTGTTTTTT. This chain uses TRBV20-1 with TRBJ2-2; unclear D gene. V was pared by 6 bases and J by 2 bases, with 13 bases between. The V gene's germline CDR1 is DFQATT and CDR2 SNEGSKA (reference sequence). There are 14 residues in the CDR3.

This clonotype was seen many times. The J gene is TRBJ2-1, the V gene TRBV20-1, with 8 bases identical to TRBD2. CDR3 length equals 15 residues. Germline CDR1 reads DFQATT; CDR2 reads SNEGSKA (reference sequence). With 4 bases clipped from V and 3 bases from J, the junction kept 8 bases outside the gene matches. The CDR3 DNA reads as TGCAGTGCTATGGGACTCGGGGGGGTCTACAATGAGCAGTTCTTC. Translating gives CSAMGLGGVYNEQFF.

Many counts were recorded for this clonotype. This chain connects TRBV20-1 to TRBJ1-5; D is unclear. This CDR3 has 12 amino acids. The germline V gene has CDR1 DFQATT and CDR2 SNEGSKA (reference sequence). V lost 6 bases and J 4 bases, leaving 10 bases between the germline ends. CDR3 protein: CSARTPNQPQHF. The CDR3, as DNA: TGCAGTGCGCGGACCCCAAATCAGCCCCAGCATTTT.